This entry lists 2 T cell receptor beta chains sequenced from one sample in a study of T cell changes during pregnancy in multiple sclerosis (dated by TCRdb to the late 2010s). Library prep was done by the immunoSEQ multiplex PCR assay. TCRdb's version of the immuneACCESS table is confined to in-frame rearrangements and falls short of the full clone set. An unresolved V gene accounts for under half of the shortfall where checked; the remainder is of unknown origin. In all, the sample holds 100,000 or so clones, and 91% of those were seen once. Jointly, the top ten make up 3.1% of the sample. Sequenced here: peripheral blood, sampled in the second trimester of pregnancy. The receptors come from a female donor with multiple sclerosis, enrolled in a pregnancy study.

The genes are TRBV9 and TRBJ2-5; 9 positions agree with TRBD1. The CDR3 contains 16 residues. The V gene's germline CDR1 is SGDLS and CDR2 YYNGEE. The junction had 10 bases not matched to a gene; V was cut back by 3 bases and J by 4 bases. The chain's CDR3 is CASSGGPTGGRETQYF. DNA of the CDR3: TGTGCCAGCAGCGGAGGTCCTACAGGGGGCAGAGAGACCCAGTACTTC.

The chain has TRBV28 and TRBJ2-1; D may be TRBD2 (6 bases). CDR3 length: 16 amino acids. Germline V gene data show CDR1 as MDHEN and CDR2 as SYDVKM. V was pared by 6 bases and J by 7 bases, with 22 bases between. The CDR3 reads CASRTLALVRYNEQFF. The CDR3, as DNA: TGTGCCAGCAGAACCCTAGCGTTGGTGAGGTATAATGAGCAGTTCTTC.